This T cell receptor beta chain derives from a study of shared clonotypes between healthy human individuals. Background on the study: Serving as donors were two women and a few men, whose ages spanned 18 to 49.

TCRdb's copy holds only in-frame clones and misses some; the assay was immunoSEQ multiplex PCR. Here the sample spans 300,000 to 350,000 clones, about 70% being singletons. For this clone: Its specificity is not known.

The V segment lost 0 bases and the J segment 4 bases; nucleotides outside the gene matches: 7. Germline assignment: CDR1 SGHNT and CDR2 YYREEE (reference sequence). There are 16 residues in the CDR3. Study outcomes and limitations: Measured sharing among donors was expected to vary with sequencing depth. Relative to memory subsets, naive subsets generally showed larger estimated richness.

What was sequenced was memory CD4+ T cells sorted from blood. Subset defined: CD45RA-negative fraction. The chain joins TRBV5-4 to TRBJ2-1; TRBD2 matches at 7 bases. The receptor was isolated from a man aged 25-40 years in good health. CDR3 nucleotide sequence: TGTGCCAGCAGCTTGGCCAGACTAGCAGATTACAATGAGCAGTTCTTC. Encoded protein: CASSLARLADYNEQFF.